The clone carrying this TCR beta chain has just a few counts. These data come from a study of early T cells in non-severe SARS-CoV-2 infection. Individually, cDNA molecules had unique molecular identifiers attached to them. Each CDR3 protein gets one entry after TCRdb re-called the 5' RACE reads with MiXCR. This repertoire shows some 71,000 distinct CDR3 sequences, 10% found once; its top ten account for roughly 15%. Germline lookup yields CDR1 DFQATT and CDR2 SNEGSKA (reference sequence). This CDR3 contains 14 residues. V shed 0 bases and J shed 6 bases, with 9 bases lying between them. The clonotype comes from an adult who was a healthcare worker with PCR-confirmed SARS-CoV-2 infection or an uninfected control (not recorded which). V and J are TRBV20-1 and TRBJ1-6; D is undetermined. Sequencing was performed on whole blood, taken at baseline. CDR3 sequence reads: CSARETEGNSPLHF. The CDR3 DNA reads TGCAGTGCTAGAGAGACCGAGGGTAATTCACCCCTCCACTTT.